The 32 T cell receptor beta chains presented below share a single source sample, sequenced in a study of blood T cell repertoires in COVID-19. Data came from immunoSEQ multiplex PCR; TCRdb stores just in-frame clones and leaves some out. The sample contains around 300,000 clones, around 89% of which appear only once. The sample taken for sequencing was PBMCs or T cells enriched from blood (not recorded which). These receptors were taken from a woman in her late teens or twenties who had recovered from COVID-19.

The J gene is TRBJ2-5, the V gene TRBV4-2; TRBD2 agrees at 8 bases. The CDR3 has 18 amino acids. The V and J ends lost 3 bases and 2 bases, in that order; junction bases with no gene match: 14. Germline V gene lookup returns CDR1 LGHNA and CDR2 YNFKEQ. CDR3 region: CASSHPTGAGGPQETQYF. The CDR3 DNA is TGTGCCAGCAGCCATCCCACGGGCGCGGGGGGCCCTCAAGAGACCCAGTACTTC.

The DNA for the CDR3 is TGCGCCAGCAGCTTGGGCAGGGGCGGCGGCTACACCTTC. Protein product: CASSLGRGGGYTF. The rearrangement joins TRBV5-1 to TRBJ1-2, with a tentative D call TRBD1 (6 bases). CDR1 is SGHRS and CDR2 is YFSETQ in the germline V gene. This CDR3 has 13 residues. The V and J ends lost 0 bases and 8 bases respectively, with 11 bases between them.

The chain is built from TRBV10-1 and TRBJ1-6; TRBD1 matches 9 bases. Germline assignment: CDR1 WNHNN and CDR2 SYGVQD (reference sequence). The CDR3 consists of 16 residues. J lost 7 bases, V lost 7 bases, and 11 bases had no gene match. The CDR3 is CASISGTGRSNSPLHF. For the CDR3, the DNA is TGCGCCAGCATATCCGGGACAGGGCGTTCCAATTCACCCCTCCACTTT.

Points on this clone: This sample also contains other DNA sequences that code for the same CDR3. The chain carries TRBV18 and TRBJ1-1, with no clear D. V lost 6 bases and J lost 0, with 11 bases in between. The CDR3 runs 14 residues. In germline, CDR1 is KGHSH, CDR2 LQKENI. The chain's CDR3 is CASSPDTMNTEAFF. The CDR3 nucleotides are TGTGCCAGCTCTCCTGACACCATGAACACTGAAGCTTTCTTT.

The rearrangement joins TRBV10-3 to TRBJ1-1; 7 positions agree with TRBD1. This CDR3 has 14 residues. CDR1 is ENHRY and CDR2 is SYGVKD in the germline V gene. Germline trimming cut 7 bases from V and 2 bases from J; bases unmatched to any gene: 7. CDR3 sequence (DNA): TGTGCCATCAATAGACAGGGACTTAACACTGAAGCTTTCTTT. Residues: CAINRQGLNTEAFF.

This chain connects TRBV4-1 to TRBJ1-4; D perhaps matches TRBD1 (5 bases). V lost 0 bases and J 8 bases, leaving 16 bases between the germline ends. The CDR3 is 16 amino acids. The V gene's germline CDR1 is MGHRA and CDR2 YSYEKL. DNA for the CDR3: TGCGCCAGCAGCCAAGAAGGCAGGGCGGGGGAAGAAAAACTGTTTTTT. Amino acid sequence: CASSQEGRAGEEKLFF.

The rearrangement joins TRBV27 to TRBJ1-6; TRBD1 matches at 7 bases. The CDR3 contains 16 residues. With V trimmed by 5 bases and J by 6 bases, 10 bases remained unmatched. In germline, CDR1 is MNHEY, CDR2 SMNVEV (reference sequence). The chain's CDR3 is CASSPVGAGGNSPLHF. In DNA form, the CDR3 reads TGTGCCAGCAGTCCAGTCGGGGCAGGGGGTAATTCACCCCTCCACTTT.

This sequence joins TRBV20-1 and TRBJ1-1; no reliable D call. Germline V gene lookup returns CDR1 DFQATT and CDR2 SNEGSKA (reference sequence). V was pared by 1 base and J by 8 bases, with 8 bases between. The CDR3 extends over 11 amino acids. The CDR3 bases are TGCAGTGCTAGAGGAGGGAACGAAGCTTTCTTT. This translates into CSARGGNEAFF.

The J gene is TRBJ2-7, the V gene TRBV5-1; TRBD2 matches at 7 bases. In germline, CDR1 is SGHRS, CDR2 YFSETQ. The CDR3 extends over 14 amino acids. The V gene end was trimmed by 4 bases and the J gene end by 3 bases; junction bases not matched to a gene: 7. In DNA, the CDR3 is TGCGCCAGCAGCACCGCGGGGGAGGACTACGAGCAGTACTTC. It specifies CASSTAGEDYEQYF.

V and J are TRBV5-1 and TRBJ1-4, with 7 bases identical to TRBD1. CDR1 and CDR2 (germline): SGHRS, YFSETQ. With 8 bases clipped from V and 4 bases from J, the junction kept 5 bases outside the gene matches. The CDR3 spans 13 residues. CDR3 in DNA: TGCGCCAGTAAGACAGGGATTAATGAAAAACTGTTTTTT. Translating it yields CASKTGINEKLFF.

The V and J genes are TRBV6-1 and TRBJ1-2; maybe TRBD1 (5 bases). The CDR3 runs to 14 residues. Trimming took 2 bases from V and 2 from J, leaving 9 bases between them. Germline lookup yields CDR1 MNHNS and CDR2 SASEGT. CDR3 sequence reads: CASSETGTNYGYTF. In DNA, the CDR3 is TGTGCCAGCAGTGAAACAGGAACAAACTATGGCTACACCTTC.

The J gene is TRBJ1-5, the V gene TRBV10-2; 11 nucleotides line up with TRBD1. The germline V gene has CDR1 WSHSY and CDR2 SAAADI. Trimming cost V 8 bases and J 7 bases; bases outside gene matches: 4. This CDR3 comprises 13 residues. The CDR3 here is CASGTGGGQPQHF. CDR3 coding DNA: TGCGCCAGCGGGACAGGGGGGGGGCAGCCCCAGCATTTT.

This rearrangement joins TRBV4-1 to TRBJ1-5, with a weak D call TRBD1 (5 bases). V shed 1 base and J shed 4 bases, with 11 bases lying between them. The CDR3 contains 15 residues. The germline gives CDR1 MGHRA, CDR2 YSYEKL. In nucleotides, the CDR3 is TGCGCCAGCAGCCAAGCCCCGACAGAAAATCAGCCCCAGCATTTT. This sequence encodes CASSQAPTENQPQHF.

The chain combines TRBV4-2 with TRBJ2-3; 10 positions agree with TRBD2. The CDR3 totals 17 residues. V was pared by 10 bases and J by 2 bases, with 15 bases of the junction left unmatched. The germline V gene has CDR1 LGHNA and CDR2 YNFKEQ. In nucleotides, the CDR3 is TGTGCCACAACGGGGAAGCGGGGGGGCCGGAACACAGATACGCAGTATTTT. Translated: CATTGKRGGRNTDTQYF.

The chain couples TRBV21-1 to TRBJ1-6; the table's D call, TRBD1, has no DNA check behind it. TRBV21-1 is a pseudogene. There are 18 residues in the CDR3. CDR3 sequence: CASSKGAGRQGHNSPLHF. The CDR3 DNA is TGTGCCAGCAGCAAGGGCGCCGGGAGACAGGGCCATAATTCACCCCTCCACTTT.

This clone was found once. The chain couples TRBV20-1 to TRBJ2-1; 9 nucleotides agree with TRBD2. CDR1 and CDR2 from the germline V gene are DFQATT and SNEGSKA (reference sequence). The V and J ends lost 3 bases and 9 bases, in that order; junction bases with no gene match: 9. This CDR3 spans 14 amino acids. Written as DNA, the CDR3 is TGCAGTGCTAGTTGGCGGGGGGGCCGGGGTGAGCAGTTCTTC. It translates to CSASWRGGRGEQFF.

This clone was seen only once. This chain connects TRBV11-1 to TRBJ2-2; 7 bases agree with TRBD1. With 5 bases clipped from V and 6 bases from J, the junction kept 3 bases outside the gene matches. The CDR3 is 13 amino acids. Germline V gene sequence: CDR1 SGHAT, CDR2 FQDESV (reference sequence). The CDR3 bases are TGTGCCAGCAGCCCCCAGGGGGCCGGGGAGCTGTTTTTT. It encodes CASSPQGAGELFF.

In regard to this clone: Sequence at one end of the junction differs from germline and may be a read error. CDR3 amino acids: CASSIGWRDTEAFF. As DNA, the CDR3 is TGTGCCAGCAGTATAGGCTGGCGGGACACTGAAGCTTTCTTT. The rearrangement uses TRBV19 and TRBJ1-1; D remains unclear. CDR1 LNHDA and CDR2 SQIVND come from the germline V gene (reference sequence). The CDR3 runs to 14 residues.

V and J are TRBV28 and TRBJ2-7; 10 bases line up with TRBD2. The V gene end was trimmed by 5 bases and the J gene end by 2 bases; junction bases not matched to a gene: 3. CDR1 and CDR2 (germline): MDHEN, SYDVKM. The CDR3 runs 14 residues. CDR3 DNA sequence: TGTGCCAGCAGTATTCTAGCGGGAGCCTACGAGCAGTACTTC. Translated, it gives CASSILAGAYEQYF. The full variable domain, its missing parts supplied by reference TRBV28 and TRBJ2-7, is DVKVTQSSRYLVKRTGEKVFLECVQDMDHENMFWYRQDPGLGLRLIYFSYDVKMKEKGDIPEGYSVSREKKERFSLILESASTNQTSMYLCASSILAGAYEQYFGPGTRLTVT.

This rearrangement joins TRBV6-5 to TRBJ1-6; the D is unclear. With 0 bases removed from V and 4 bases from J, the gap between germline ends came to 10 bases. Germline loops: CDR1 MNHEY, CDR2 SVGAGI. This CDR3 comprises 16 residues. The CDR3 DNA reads TGTGCCAGCAGTTACTCGCACGGGGAATATAATTCACCCCTCCACTTT. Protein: CASSYSHGEYNSPLHF.

Written as DNA, the CDR3 is TGTGCCTGCGCCAGAGCGGGGGGTTGGATTGATACGCAGTATTTT. The encoded protein is CACARAGGWIDTQYF. V usage is TRBV30 and J usage is TRBJ2-3, with 9 bases matching TRBD2. Looked up from germline, CDR1 is GTSNPN and CDR2 is SVGIG (reference sequence). Unmatched junction bases numbered 13, after V lost 6 bases and J lost 6 bases. The CDR3 runs 15 residues.

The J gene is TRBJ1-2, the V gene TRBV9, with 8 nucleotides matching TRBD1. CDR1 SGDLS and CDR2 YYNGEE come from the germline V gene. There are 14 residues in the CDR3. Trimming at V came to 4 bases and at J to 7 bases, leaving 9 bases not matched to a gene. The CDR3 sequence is CASSPRQGRSGYTF. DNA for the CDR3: TGTGCCAGCAGCCCCCGACAGGGGCGGAGTGGCTACACCTTC.

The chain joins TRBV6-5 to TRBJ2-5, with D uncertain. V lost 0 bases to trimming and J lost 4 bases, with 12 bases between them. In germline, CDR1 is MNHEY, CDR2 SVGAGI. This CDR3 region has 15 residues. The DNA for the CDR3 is TGTGCCAGCAGTTACTCCGACAACACCGGAGAGACCCAGTACTTC. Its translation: CASSYSDNTGETQYF.

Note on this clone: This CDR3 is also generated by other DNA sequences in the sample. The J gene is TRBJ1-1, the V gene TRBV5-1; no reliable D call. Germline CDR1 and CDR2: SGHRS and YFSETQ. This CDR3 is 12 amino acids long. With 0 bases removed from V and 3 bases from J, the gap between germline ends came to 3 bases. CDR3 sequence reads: CASSLGDTEAFF. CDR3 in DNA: TGCGCCAGCAGCTTGGGAGACACTGAAGCTTTCTTT. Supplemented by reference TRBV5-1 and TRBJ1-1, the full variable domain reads KAGVTQTPRYLIKTRGQQVTLSCSPISGHRSVSWYQQTPGQGLQFLFEYFSETQRNKGNFPGRFSGRQFSNSRSEMNVSTLELGDSALYLCASSLGDTEAFFGQGTRLTVV.

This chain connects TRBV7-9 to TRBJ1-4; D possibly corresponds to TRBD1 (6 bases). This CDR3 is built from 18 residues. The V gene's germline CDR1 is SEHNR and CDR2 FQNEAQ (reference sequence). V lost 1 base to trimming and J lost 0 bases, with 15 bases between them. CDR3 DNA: TGTGCCAGCAGCTTAGGATTCAGGGACACCGCAACTAATGAAAAACTGTTTTTT. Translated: CASSLGFRDTATNEKLFF.

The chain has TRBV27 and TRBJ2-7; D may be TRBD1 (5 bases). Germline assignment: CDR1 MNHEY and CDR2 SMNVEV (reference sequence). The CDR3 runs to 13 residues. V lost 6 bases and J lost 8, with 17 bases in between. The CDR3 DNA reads TGTGCCAGCAGCCAAGGGGCTCCCACCCAGCAGTACTTC. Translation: CASSQGAPTQQYF.

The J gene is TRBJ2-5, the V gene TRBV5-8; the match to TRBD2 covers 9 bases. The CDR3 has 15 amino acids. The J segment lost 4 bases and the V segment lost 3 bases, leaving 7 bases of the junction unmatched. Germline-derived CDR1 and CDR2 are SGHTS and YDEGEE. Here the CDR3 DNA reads TGTGCCAGCAGCTGGTCTAGCGGGGTGAGAGAGACCCAGTACTTC. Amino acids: CASSWSSGVRETQYF.

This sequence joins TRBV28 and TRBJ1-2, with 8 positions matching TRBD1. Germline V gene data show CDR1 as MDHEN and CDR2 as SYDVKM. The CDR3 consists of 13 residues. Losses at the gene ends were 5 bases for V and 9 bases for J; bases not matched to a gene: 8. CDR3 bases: TGTGCCAGCAGTAACCGGGACAGGCAGCGCTACACCTTC. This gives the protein CASSNRDRQRYTF.

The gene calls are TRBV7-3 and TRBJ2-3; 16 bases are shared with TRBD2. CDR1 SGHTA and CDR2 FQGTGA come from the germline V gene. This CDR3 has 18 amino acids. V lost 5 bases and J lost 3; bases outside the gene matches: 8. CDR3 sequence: CASSPGLAGGRVTDTQYF. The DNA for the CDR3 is TGTGCCAGCAGCCCGGGACTAGCGGGGGGGCGCGTAACAGATACGCAGTATTTT.

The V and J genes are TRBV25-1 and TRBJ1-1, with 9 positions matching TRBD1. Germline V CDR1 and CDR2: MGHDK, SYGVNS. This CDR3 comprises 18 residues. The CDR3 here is CAPESARDRAGIDTEAFF. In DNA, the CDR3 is TGTGCGCCAGAGTCCGCACGGGACAGGGCGGGAATCGACACTGAAGCTTTCTTT.

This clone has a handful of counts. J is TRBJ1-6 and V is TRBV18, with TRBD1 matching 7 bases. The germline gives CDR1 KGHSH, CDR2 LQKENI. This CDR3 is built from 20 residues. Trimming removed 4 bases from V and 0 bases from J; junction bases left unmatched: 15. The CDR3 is CASSLFPRDRRSSYNSPLHF. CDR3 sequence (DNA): TGTGCCAGCTCACTGTTCCCCCGGGACAGACGTTCCTCCTATAATTCACCCCTCCACTTT.

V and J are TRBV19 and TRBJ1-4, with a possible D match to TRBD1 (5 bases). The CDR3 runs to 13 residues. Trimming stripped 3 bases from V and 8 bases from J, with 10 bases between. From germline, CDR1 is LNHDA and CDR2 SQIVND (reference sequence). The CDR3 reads CASSIQGWEKLFF. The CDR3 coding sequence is TGTGCCAGTAGTATTCAGGGCTGGGAAAAACTGTTTTTT.